This TCR beta chain was obtained from a study of shared clonotypes between healthy human individuals. Notes on the study in general: Shared across a handful of donors were about 4.8% of the naive CD4 clonotypes. Across subsets, estimated richness was generally greater for naive than for memory populations.

A word on this clone: The antigen is unknown.

Naive CD45RA+ and memory CD45RA-negative subsets were split from CD4+ cells. This CDR3 contains 18 residues. V lost 2 bases and J lost 6; bases outside the gene matches: 10. Germline-derived CDR1 and CDR2 are MNHNS and SASEGT. Per the original data handling: Sequence data from immunoSEQ were junction-only and lacked quality scores; consequently, filtering differed. Profiling relied on immunoSEQ multiplex PCR, and the TCRdb table lists in-frame clones only, not all of them. D and trimming come from the DNA, and the V and J calls and clone size come from that table. The sample has roughly 1.4 million clones, 97% to 99% seen once; the top ten hold roughly 0.36%.

The sample taken for sequencing was naive CD4+ T cells sorted from blood. Stated subset: CD45RA+ positively selected. This TCR was recovered from a man aged 25 to 40 in good health. The J gene is TRBJ2-1, the V gene TRBV6-1; TRBD2 matches at 13 bases. CDR3 bases: TGTGCCAGCAGTGAAATCGTAACTAGCGGGAGGGTCGGCAATGAGCAGTTCTTC. It translates to CASSEIVTSGRVGNEQFF.